The 17 T cell receptor beta chains below were found in one sample sequenced in a study of identical twins. TCRdb fed the 5' RACE reads into MiXCR, producing one record per CDR3 protein. The sample carries a few hundred thousand distinct CDR3 sequences, around 15% recorded once. A further study also used this sample, focusing on yellow fever vaccine responses in identical twins.

Source material: CD4+ T cells sorted from blood. These receptors were collected from a woman aged 18-30 years in good health.

This clonotype appeared a few times. The V and J genes are TRBV2 and TRBJ1-1; D remains unclear. The CDR3 loop spans 13 amino acids. Trimming stripped 2 bases from V and 1 base from J, with 5 bases between. Per the germline V gene, CDR1 is SNHLY and CDR2 is FYNNEI. CDR3 protein: CASSEYENTEAFF. DNA of the CDR3: TGTGCCAGCAGTGAATACGAGAACACTGAAGCTTTCTTT.

This chain joins TRBV12-3 or TRBV12-4 and TRBJ2-1; 9 nucleotides match TRBD2. CDR3 size: 16 residues. With 2 bases clipped from V and 4 bases from J, the junction kept 6 bases outside the gene matches. The CDR3 sequence: CASSLSGRRIYNEQFF. In DNA, the CDR3 is TGTGCCAGCAGTTTAAGCGGGAGGAGGATATACAATGAGCAGTTCTTC.

The chain carries TRBV16 and TRBJ1-4; D ambiguous. V was clipped by 4 bases and J by 11 bases, with 20 bases between them. The V gene's germline CDR1 is KGHSY and CDR2 FQNENV. This CDR3 is built from 15 residues. The CDR3 reads CASSRQLTAEVKLFF. As DNA, the CDR3 is TGTGCCAGCAGCCGCCAATTGACCGCGGAGGTGAAACTGTTTTTT.

The gene calls are TRBV25-1 and TRBJ1-6; the D gene is possibly TRBD1 (6 bases). This CDR3 spans 13 amino acids. Trimming removed 4 bases at V and 10 bases at J, with 11 bases between. CDR1 and CDR2 (germline): MGHDK, SYGVNS. The CDR3 nucleotides read TGTGCCAGCAGTGTCGTCAGGGGATCACCCCTCCACTTT. Its translation: CASSVVRGSPLHF.

This clonotype was found a few times. The V call is TRBV18, the J call TRBJ2-1; the D gene is possibly TRBD2 (7 bases). The V end was cut by 2 bases, the J end by 4 bases, with 12 bases between. There are 15 residues in the CDR3. CDR1 and CDR2 from the germline V gene are KGHSH and LQKENI. CDR3 in amino acids: CASSPARGAYNEQFF. The CDR3 DNA reads as TGTGCCAGCTCACCAGCCCGGGGGGCTTACAATGAGCAGTTCTTC.

CDR3 protein: CSARDGSVNYEQYV. The CDR3 nucleotides are TGCAGTGCTAGAGACGGGAGCGTAAACTACGAGCAGTACGTC. J is TRBJ2-7 and V is TRBV20-1; possible D gene TRBD2, 6 bases. The V gene lost 0 bases and the J gene lost 3 bases, with 12 bases spanning the gap. The CDR3 is made up of 14 amino acids. Germline V gene data show CDR1 as DFQATT and CDR2 as SNEGSKA (reference sequence).

The chain links TRBV7-9 to TRBJ1-1; D not certain. The CDR3 runs to 12 residues. With 1 base removed from V and 8 bases from J, the gap between germline ends came to 8 bases. Germline V gene data show CDR1 as SEHNR and CDR2 as FQNEAQ (reference sequence). The CDR3 DNA is TGTGCCAGCAGCTTAGGGTCACTAGAAGCTTTCTTT. Its protein product is CASSLGSLEAFF.

In this sample, this clonotype turned up a few times. The rearrangement uses TRBV7-3 and TRBJ2-3, with D possibly TRBD2 on 6 matching bases. Trimming stripped 2 bases from V and 5 bases from J, with 8 bases between. Germline V CDR1 and CDR2: SGHTA, FQGTGA. This CDR3 is built from 13 residues. The CDR3 DNA sequence: TGTGCCAGCAGCTTATCGGGACTAGATACGCAGTATTTT. Translation gives CASSLSGLDTQYF.

This clonotype turned up a few times. The chain uses TRBV2 and TRBJ1-1; D gene uncertain. CDR3 size: 14 residues. V gave up 7 bases and J gave up 5 bases, with 17 bases separating them. Germline V gene data show CDR1 as SNHLY and CDR2 as FYNNEI. The CDR3, as DNA: TGTGCCAGCAACAAAGACACCCTTGGAACTGAAGCTTTCTTT. Translating gives CASNKDTLGTEAFF.

This chain uses TRBV29-1 with TRBJ2-1, with 8 positions matching TRBD2. V was pared by 2 bases and J by 7 bases, with 13 bases of the junction left unmatched. Germline CDR1 reads SQVTM; CDR2 reads ANQGSEA. This CDR3 is built from 16 residues. CDR3 DNA sequence: TGCAGCGTTGAATCCTTCGGGGGGGCCCGTGCGAATGAGCAGTTCTTC. This gives the protein CSVESFGGARANEQFF.

This clonotype was seen a few times. This chain links TRBV7-6 with TRBJ2-1; 7 bases align to TRBD1. V dropped 1 base and J dropped 4; count of bases not matched to a gene: 7. CDR1 SGHVS and CDR2 FNYEAQ come from the germline V gene. The CDR3 is 16 amino acids. This chain's CDR3 is CASSLEVSGGYNEQFF. Written as DNA, the CDR3 is TGTGCCAGCAGCTTAGAAGTGTCAGGGGGATACAATGAGCAGTTCTTC. Together with reference TRBV7-6 and TRBJ2-1, the CDR3 gives the full variable domain: GAGVSQSPRYKVTKRGQDVALRCDPISGHVSLYWYRQALGQGPEFLTYFNYEAQQDKSGLPNDRFSAERPEGSISTLTIQRTEQRDSAMYRCASSLEVSGGYNEQFFGPGTRLTVL.

This clonotype was seen more than once but under ten times. The chain couples TRBV29-1 to TRBJ2-7; TRBD2 matches 13 bases. V was pared by 8 bases and J by 0 bases, with 4 bases of the junction left unmatched. The CDR3 is made up of 14 amino acids. Germline V CDR1 and CDR2: SQVTM, ANQGSEA. DNA of the CDR3: TGCAGCTTTCGGACTAGCGGGAGCTCCTACGAGCAGTACTTC. This translates into CSFRTSGSSYEQYF.

The V gene is TRBV5-1, the J gene TRBJ1-4, with 7 bases aligning to TRBD1. V trimming: 2 bases; J trimming: 5 bases; junction bases outside the gene matches: 6. The CDR3 has 15 amino acids. Germline V CDR1 and CDR2: SGHRS, YFSETQ. DNA for the CDR3: TGCGCCAGCAGCTTCTTGACAGGGAAGAATGAAAAACTGTTTTTT. Protein product: CASSFLTGKNEKLFF.

There are a few counts of this clonotype. This sequence joins TRBV4-1 and TRBJ2-1; 8 bases align to TRBD2. The CDR3 runs to 15 residues. V lost 3 bases to trimming and J lost 9 bases; unmatched junction nucleotides: 10. Germline-derived CDR1 and CDR2 are MGHRA and YSYEKL. In nucleotides, the CDR3 is TGCGCCAGCAGCCAGGTTCAGTCGGGGGGGTTTGAGCAGTTCTTC. Translation gives CASSQVQSGGFEQFF.

The chain employs TRBV24-1 and TRBJ1-5; the D is unclear. Germline V gene sequence: CDR1 KGHDR, CDR2 SFDVKD. This CDR3 has 13 residues. V lost 1 base, J lost 4 bases, and 4 bases lay in between. CDR3 amino acids: CATSDFENQPQHF. CDR3 nucleotides: TGTGCCACCAGTGATTTTGAGAATCAGCCCCAGCATTTT.

A few counts support this clonotype. The rearrangement joins TRBV5-6 to TRBJ1-3; D gene uncertain. CDR3 length: 13 residues. The V gene's germline CDR1 is SGHDT and CDR2 YYEEEE. Between the trimmed V and J ends, which lost 0 bases and 7 bases, there was a span of 8 bases. This CDR3 is CASSLVSENTIYF. The CDR3 nucleotides are TGTGCCAGCAGCTTGGTTTCCGAGAACACCATATATTTT.

The chain employs TRBV9 and TRBJ1-2, with 11 positions matching TRBD1. Per the germline V gene, CDR1 is SGDLS and CDR2 is YYNGEE. Trimming took 4 bases from V and 4 from J; bases not matched to a gene: 12. CDR3 length: 17 amino acids. CDR3 region: CASSPQQSGTGGYGYTF. The CDR3 DNA is TGTGCCAGCAGCCCGCAACAATCCGGGACAGGGGGCTATGGCTACACCTTC.